This TCR beta chain was found in a study of post-analysis software for immune sequencing data. Incorporated into the TCR beta cDNA libraries were unique molecular identifiers, which served to reduce PCR and sequencing biases. TCRdb fed the PCR reads into MiXCR, producing one record per CDR3 protein. Of some 240,000 distinct CDR3 sequences listed, around 34% are singletons. This clonotype was detected many times. Its antigen is currently unknown. CDR3 size: 14 residues. Trimming removed 5 bases from V and 4 bases from J, with 12 bases in between. Germline CDR1 and CDR2: MNHEY and SVGAGI. Study-wide findings and caveats: A few TRBV segments were significantly more frequent in patients than in controls. TRBV5-6, TRBV5-1 and TRBV20-1 were among these segments.

This clonotype was sampled from a girl aged 5 to 17 with multiple sclerosis. This chain connects TRBV6-5 to TRBJ1-3; possible D gene TRBD1, 6 bases. The specimen was blood. The CDR3 DNA is TGTGCCAGCAGTGTCTCGACAGGCGGAAACACCATATATTTT. This encodes CASSVSTGGNTIYF.